This paragraph reports one T cell receptor (beta chain). The data stem from a study of shared clonotypes between healthy human individuals. TCRdb's copy holds only in-frame clones and misses some; the assay was immunoSEQ multiplex PCR. Here the sample spans around 1.4 million clones, approximately 98.5% being singletons. The CDR3 covers 14 residues. Per germline, CDR1 MNHEY and CDR2 SMNVEV (reference sequence). Trimming removed 5 bases at V and 6 bases at J, with 14 bases between. This chain connects TRBV27 to TRBJ2-1; D gene uncertain. The sequence was collected from a young man in good health. The sequenced sample was naive CD4+ T cells sorted from blood. The subset denotes: CD45RA+ positively selected. The CDR3 sequence is CASSPAYLVNEQFF. The DNA for the CDR3 is TGTGCCAGCAGTCCAGCTTATTTGGTCAATGAGCAGTTCTTC.